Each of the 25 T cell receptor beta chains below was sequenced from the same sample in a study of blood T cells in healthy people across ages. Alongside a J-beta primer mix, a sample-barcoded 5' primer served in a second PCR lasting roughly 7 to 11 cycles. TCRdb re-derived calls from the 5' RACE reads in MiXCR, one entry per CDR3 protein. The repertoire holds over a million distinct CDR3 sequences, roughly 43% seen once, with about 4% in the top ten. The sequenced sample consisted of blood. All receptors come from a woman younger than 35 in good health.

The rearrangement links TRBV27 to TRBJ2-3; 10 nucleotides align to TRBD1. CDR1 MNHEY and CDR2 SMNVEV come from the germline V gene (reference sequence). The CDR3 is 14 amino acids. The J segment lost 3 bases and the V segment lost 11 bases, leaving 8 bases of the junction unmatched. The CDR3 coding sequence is TGTGCCGCCAGGGACAGGGGTCTTACAGATACGCAGTATTTT. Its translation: CAARDRGLTDTQYF.

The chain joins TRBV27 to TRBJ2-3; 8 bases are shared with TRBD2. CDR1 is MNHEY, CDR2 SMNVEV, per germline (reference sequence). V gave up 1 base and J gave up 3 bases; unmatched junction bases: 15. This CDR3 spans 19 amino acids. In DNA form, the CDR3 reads TGTGCCAGCAGTTTATATAGAAAGGGCGGGGGGCTTGGGACAGATACGCAGTATTTT. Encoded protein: CASSLYRKGGGLGTDTQYF.

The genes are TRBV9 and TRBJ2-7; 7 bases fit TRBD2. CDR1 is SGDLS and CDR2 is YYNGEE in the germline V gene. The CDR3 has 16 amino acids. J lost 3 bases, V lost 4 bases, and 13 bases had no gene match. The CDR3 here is CASSPGGRETRYEQYF. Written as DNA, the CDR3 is TGTGCCAGCAGCCCGGGAGGACGGGAGACTCGCTACGAGCAGTACTTC.

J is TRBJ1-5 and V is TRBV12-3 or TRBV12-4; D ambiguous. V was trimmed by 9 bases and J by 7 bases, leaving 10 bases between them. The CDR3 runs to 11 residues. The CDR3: CASSMGQPQHF. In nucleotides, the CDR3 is TGTGCCAGTTCTATGGGGCAGCCCCAGCATTTT.

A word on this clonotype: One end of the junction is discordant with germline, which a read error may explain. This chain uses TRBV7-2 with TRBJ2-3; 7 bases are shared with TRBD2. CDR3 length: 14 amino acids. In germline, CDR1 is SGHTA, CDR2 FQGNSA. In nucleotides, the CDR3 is TGTGCCAGCAGCCCCCGGACTAGGAGCGATACGCGGTATTTT. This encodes CASSPRTRSDTRYF. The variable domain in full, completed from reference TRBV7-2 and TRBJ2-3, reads GAGVSQSPSNKVTEKGKDVELRCDPISGHTALYWYRQSLGQGLEFLIYFQGNSAPDKSGLPSDRFSAERTGGSVSTLTIQRTQQEDSAVYLCASSPRTRSDTRYFGPGTRLTVL.

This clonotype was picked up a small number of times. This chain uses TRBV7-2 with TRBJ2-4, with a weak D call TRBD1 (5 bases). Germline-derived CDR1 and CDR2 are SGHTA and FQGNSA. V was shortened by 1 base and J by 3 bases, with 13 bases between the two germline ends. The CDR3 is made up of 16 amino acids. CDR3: CASSLGAGKFKNIQYF. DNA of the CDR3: TGTGCCAGCAGCTTAGGGGCAGGGAAGTTCAAAAACATTCAGTACTTC.

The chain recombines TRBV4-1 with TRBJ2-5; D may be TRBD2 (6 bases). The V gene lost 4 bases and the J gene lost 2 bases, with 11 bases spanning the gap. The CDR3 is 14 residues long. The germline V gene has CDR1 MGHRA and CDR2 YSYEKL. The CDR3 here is CASSPEGLQETQYF. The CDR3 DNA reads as TGCGCCAGCAGCCCCGAGGGACTGCAAGAGACCCAGTACTTC.

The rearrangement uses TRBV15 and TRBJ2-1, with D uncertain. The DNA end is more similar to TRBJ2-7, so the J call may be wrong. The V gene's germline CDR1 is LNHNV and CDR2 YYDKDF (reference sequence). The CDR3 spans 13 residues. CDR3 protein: CATSAQNYNEQYF. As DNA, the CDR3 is TGTGCCACCAGCGCTCAGAACTACAATGAGCAGTACTTC.

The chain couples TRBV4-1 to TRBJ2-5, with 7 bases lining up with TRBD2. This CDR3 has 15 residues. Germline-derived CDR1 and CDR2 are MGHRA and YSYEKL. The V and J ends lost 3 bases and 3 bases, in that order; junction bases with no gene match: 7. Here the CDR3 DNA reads TGCGCCAGCAGCCACGGCGGGCTAGCGGAAGAGACCCAGTACTTC. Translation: CASSHGGLAEETQYF.

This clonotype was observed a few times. CDR3 residues: CASSGYGSYGYTF. In DNA form, the CDR3 reads TGTGCCAGCAGTGGGTACGGTTCCTATGGCTACACCTTC. V and J are TRBV6-5 and TRBJ1-2; no clear D. This CDR3 comprises 13 residues. V shed 5 bases and J shed 4 bases, with 11 bases lying between them. Germline CDR1 reads MNHEY; CDR2 reads SVGAGI.

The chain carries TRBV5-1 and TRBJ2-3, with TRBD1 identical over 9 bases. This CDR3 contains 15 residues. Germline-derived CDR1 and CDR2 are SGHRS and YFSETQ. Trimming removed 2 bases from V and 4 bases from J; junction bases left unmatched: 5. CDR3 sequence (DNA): TGCGCCAGCAGCTTCGGGACAGGGTATGCAGATACGCAGTATTTT. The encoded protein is CASSFGTGYADTQYF.

The CDR3 reads CASSYRNPGTGGGNEQFF. The CDR3 nucleotides read TGTGCCAGCAGCTACCGTAACCCCGGGACAGGGGGCGGGAATGAGCAGTTCTTC. The genes are TRBV7-2 and TRBJ2-1; 12 nucleotides agree with TRBD1. Germline V lookup: CDR1 SGHTA, CDR2 FQGNSA. The CDR3 has 18 residues. V lost 4 bases and J lost 7; bases outside the gene matches: 14.

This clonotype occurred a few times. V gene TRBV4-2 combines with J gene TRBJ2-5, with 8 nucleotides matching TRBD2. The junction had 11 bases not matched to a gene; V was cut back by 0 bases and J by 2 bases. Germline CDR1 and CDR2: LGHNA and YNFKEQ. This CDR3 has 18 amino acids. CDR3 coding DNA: TGTGCCAGCAGCCAAGATAGCGGGGTAGTTTTTTTACAAGAGACCCAGTACTTC. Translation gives CASSQDSGVVFLQETQYF.

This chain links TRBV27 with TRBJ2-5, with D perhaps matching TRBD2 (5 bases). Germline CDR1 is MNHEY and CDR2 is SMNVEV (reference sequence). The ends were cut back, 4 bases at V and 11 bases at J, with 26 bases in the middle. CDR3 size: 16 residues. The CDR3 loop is CASSSLGLKDYNEQYF. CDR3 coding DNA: TGTGCCAGCAGTTCACTTGGACTCAAAGATTACAATGAGCAGTACTTC.

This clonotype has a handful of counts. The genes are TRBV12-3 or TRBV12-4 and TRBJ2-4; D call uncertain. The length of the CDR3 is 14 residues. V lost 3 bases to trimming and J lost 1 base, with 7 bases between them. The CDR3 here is CASSFVQAKNIQYF. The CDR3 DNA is TGTGCCAGCAGTTTTGTTCAGGCCAAAAACATTCAGTACTTC.

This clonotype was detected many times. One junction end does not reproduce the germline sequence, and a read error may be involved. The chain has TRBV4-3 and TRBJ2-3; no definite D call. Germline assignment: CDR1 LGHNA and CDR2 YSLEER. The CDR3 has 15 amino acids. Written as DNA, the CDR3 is TGCGCCAGCAGCCAAGATCCCTACAGCAGAGATACGCAGTATTTT. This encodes CASSQDPYSRDTQYF.

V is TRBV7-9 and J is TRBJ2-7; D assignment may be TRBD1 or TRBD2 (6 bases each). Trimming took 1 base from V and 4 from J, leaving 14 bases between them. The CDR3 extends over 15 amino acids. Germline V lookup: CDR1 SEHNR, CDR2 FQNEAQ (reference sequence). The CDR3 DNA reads TGTGCCAGCAGCTTAGGGTCGGGGGCGCGATACGAGCAGTACTTC. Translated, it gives CASSLGSGARYEQYF.

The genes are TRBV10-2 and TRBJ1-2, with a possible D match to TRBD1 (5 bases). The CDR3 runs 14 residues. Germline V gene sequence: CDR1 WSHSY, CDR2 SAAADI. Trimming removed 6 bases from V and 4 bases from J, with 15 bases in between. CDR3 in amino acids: CASSPRPGIYGYTF. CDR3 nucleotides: TGCGCCAGCAGCCCTCGGCCAGGGATCTATGGCTACACCTTC.

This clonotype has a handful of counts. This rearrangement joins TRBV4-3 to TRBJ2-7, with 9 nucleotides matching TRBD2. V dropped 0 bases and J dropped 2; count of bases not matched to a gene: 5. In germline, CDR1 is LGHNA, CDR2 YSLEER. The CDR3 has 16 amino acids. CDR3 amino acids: CASSQDQAGGPYEQYF. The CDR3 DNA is TGCGCCAGCAGCCAAGATCAAGCGGGAGGTCCCTACGAGCAGTACTTC.

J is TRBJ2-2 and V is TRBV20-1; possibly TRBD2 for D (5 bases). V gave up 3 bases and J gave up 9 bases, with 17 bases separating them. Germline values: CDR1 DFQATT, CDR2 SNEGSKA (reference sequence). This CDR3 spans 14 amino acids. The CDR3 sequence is CSARLVLASRELFF. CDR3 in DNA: TGCAGTGCTAGGCTTGTTCTAGCTTCCCGGGAGCTGTTTTTT.

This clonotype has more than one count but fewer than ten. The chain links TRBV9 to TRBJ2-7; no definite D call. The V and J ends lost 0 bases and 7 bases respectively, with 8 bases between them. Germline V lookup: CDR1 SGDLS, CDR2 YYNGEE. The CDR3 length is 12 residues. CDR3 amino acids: CASSVDTVEQYF. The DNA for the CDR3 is TGTGCCAGCAGCGTAGATACCGTGGAGCAGTACTTC.

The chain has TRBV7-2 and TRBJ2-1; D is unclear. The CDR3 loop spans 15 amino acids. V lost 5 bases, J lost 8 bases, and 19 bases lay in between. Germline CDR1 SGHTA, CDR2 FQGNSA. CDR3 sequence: CASSLVSDGLDEQFF. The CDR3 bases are TGTGCCAGCAGCCTAGTAAGTGATGGTTTGGATGAGCAGTTCTTC.

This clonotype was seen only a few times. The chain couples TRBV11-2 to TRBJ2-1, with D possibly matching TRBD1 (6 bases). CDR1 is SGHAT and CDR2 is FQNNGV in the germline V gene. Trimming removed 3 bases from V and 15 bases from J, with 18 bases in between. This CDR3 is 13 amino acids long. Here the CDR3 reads CASSFLAQGRRFF. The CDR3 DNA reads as TGTGCCAGCAGCTTCCTAGCACAGGGACGGAGGTTCTTC. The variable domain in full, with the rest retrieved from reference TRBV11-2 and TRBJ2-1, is EAGVAQSPRYKIIEKRQSVAFWCNPISGHATLYWYQQILGQGPKLLIQFQNNGVVDDSQLPKDRFSAERLKGVDSTLKIQPAKLEDSAVYLCASSFLAQGRRFFGPGTRLTVL.

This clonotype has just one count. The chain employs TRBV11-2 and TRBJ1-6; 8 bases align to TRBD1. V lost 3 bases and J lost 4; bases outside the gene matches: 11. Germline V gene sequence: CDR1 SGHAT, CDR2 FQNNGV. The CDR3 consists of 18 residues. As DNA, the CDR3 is TGTGCCAGCAGCTTGGAGGCAGGGGGCGGACGGTATAATTCACCCCTCCACTTT. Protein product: CASSLEAGGGRYNSPLHF.

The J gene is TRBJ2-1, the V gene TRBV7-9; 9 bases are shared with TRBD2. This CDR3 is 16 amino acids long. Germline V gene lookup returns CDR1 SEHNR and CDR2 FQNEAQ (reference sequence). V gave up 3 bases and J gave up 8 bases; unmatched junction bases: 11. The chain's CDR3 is CASSFPPLAGSDEQFF. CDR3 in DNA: TGTGCCAGCAGCTTCCCCCCGCTAGCGGGAAGCGATGAGCAGTTCTTC.